The present T cell receptor (beta chain) was sequenced within a study of blood T cell repertoires in COVID-19. At the level of the study: Donors in the United States, Italy and Spain gave samples during acute or convalescent COVID-19.

CDR1 is SNHLY and CDR2 is FYNNEI in the germline V gene. Losses at the gene ends were 6 bases for V and 14 bases for J; bases not matched to a gene: 6. The CDR3 consists of 11 residues. Authors' processing steps: Estimated nucleated cell counts came from reference gene primer amplification. Here immunoSEQ multiplex PCR was the method, and the copy in TCRdb shows in-frame clones only, minus some. V and J calls and clone size are given by that table; D and trimming were obtained from the DNA. The sample yields around 75,000 clones, 90% seen once. Sequenced sample: peripheral blood. The chain employs TRBV2 and TRBJ2-1, with TRBD2 matching 8 bases. The sequence came from a human donor in a cohort sampled during active COVID-19. The CDR3 spells CASSVVGGEFF. CDR3 nucleotides: TGTGCCAGCAGCGTCGTCGGGGGGGAGTTCTTC.